Each of the 2 T cell receptor beta chains below was sequenced from the same sample in a study of T-cell memory formation after mild COVID-19. TCRdb itself ran the 5' RACE reads through MiXCR, one entry per CDR3 protein. The data hold around 310,000 distinct CDR3 sequences, with 20% to 25% observed a single time. Sequences were obtained from PBMCs or a T cell subset sorted from them (not recorded which). These receptors all come from a man aged 18 to 29 who had mild COVID-19 (a few samples of this study predate the infection). Cell type and time point are not known.

V and J are TRBV11-2 and TRBJ2-3, with TRBD2 matching 13 bases. The CDR3 is made up of 16 amino acids. Looked up from germline, CDR1 is SGHAT and CDR2 is FQNNGV. The V gene end was trimmed by 5 bases and the J gene end by 5 bases; junction bases not matched to a gene: 7. The CDR3: CASSGGLAGFIDTQYF. CDR3 DNA sequence: TGTGCCAGCAGCGGGGGACTAGCGGGGTTTATAGATACGCAGTATTTT.

This clonotype was seen a handful of times. This chain links TRBV7-3 with TRBJ2-1; 7 bases match TRBD2. Trimming at V came to 0 bases and at J to 2 bases, leaving 7 bases not matched to a gene. This CDR3 contains 17 residues. Germline V gene data show CDR1 as SGHTA and CDR2 as FQGTGA. The CDR3 DNA is TGTGCCAGCAGCTTAACCTTCAGCGGGGCCACCTACAATGAGCAGTTCTTC. Protein sequence: CASSLTFSGATYNEQFF. The full variable domain, with the rest looked up from reference TRBV7-3 and TRBJ2-1, is GAGVSQTPSNKVTEKGKYVELRCDPISGHTALYWYRQSLGQGPEFLIYFQGTGAADDSGLPNDRFFAVRPEGSVSTLKIQRTERGDSAVYLCASSLTFSGATYNEQFFGPGTRLTVL.